The 29 T cell receptor beta chains reported below all come from one sample, sequenced in a study of naive and memory T cell subsets. A UMI-containing oligonucleotide was joined by 3' ligation to the TCR cDNA template. The SP2 primer and nested alpha and beta constant region primers amplified ligated cDNA in four rounds. TCRdb processed the 5' RACE reads anew with MiXCR; each CDR3 protein has one entry. The table lists 55,000 to 70,000 distinct CDR3 sequences, 5.5% to 8.5% of them singletons. The receptors come from a male donor in good health.

The sample holds a few counts of this clonotype. This chain connects TRBV18 to TRBJ1-1, with 7 positions matching TRBD1. Trimming at V came to 3 bases and at J to 6 bases, leaving 10 bases not matched to a gene. The CDR3 extends over 15 amino acids. Germline loops: CDR1 KGHSH, CDR2 LQKENI. The CDR3 reads CASSPSDRVRAEAFF. In nucleotides, the CDR3 is TGTGCCAGCTCACCTTCCGACAGGGTGAGAGCTGAAGCTTTCTTT. Looking up the rest from reference TRBV18 and TRBJ1-1 gives the full variable domain: NAGVMQNPRHLVRRRGQEARLRCSPMKGHSHVYWYRQLPEEGLKFMVYLQKENIIDESGMPKERFSAEFPKEGPSILRIQQVVRGDSAAYFCASSPSDRVRAEAFFGQGTRLTVV.

This rearrangement joins TRBV12-5 to TRBJ2-2; TRBD1 matches at 12 bases. CDR1 LGHNT and CDR2 FRNRAP come from the germline V gene. Losses at the gene ends were 6 bases for V and 5 bases for J; bases not matched to a gene: 16. This CDR3 spans 19 amino acids. CDR3 sequence reads: CASGPWDRGLAKGTGELFF. CDR3 bases: TGTGCTAGTGGCCCCTGGGACAGGGGGCTAGCGAAAGGGACCGGGGAGCTGTTTTTT.

In its sample, this clonotype was seen a few times. V usage is TRBV18 and J usage is TRBJ1-5, with a tentative D call TRBD1 (5 bases). The CDR3 is 14 amino acids. V shed 3 bases and J shed 11 bases, with 17 bases lying between them. Germline-derived CDR1 and CDR2 are KGHSH and LQKENI. CDR3 in DNA: TGTGCCAGCTCACCGAATTCGCAGGGTACGGCCCAGCATTTT. Its translation: CASSPNSQGTAQHF.

The rearrangement links TRBV7-6 to TRBJ1-6; 9 bases line up with TRBD1. CDR3 length: 16 residues. The germline CDR1 and CDR2 sequences are SGHVS and FNYEAQ. V lost 4 bases, J lost 9 bases, and 10 bases stayed unmatched. CDR3 DNA: TGTGCCAGCAGCTCGTCCCAGTCGGACAGGGGTTCACCCCTCCACTTT. Amino acid sequence: CASSSSQSDRGSPLHF.

This clonotype was observed at least ten times. The rearrangement links TRBV10-3 to TRBJ1-5; D call uncertain. The germline V gene encodes CDR1 ENHRY and CDR2 SYGVKD. This CDR3 is built from 16 residues. V lost 0 bases to trimming and J lost 0 bases, with 9 bases between them. The CDR3 DNA is TGTGCCATCAGTGAGTCTGGACGGTATAGCAATCAGCCCCAGCATTTT. Protein: CAISESGRYSNQPQHF.

In its sample, this clonotype was seen many times. The CDR3 loop is CSVEVGDNQPQHF. CDR3 nucleotide sequence: TGCAGCGTTGAAGTTGGGGACAATCAGCCCCAGCATTTT. The rearrangement links TRBV29-1 to TRBJ1-5, with unresolved D. Trimming left V 1 base short and J 3 bases short, with 7 bases between. The V gene's germline CDR1 is SQVTM and CDR2 ANQGSEA. This CDR3 is built from 13 residues.

This clonotype has a handful of counts. The V gene is TRBV12-3 or TRBV12-4, the J gene TRBJ2-7; a possible D gene is TRBD1 (8 bases). The CDR3 length is 14 residues. The germline V and J ends were trimmed by 7 bases and 5 bases, with 18 bases remaining between them. The CDR3 reads CASITGQGGHEQYF. The CDR3 bases are TGTGCCAGCATCACCGGACAGGGAGGGCACGAGCAGTACTTC.

The chain employs TRBV5-6 and TRBJ2-7; 8 nucleotides line up with TRBD2. Trimming took 4 bases from V and 1 from J; bases not matched to a gene: 4. In germline, CDR1 is SGHDT, CDR2 YYEEEE. The CDR3 consists of 14 residues. This chain's CDR3 is CASSRLAKSYEQYF. CDR3 coding DNA: TGTGCCAGCAGCCGACTAGCGAAATCCTACGAGCAGTACTTC.

The V and J genes are TRBV7-9 and TRBJ1-1; 7 nucleotides agree with TRBD1. The length of the CDR3 is 14 residues. Germline CDR1 reads SEHNR; CDR2 reads FQNEAQ (reference sequence). Trimming at V came to 6 bases and at J to 5 bases, leaving 9 bases not matched to a gene. The CDR3 DNA follows: TGTGCCAGCAGTTTTCAGGGGGTAAGGACTGAAGCTTTCTTT. Protein product: CASSFQGVRTEAFF.

This clonotype was recorded many times. The rearrangement uses TRBV19 and TRBJ2-1; D not certain. The CDR3 consists of 11 residues. From germline, CDR1 is LNHDA and CDR2 SQIVND (reference sequence). The V gene lost 6 bases and the J gene lost 10 bases, with 10 bases spanning the gap. For the CDR3, the DNA is TGTGCCAGTAGCCTTACAAAGGAGCAGTTCTTC. It codes for CASSLTKEQFF.

The chain recombines TRBV5-5 with TRBJ2-1; 7 bases are shared with TRBD1. The CDR3 contains 15 residues. J was trimmed by 7 bases and V by 4 bases; bases with no gene match: 11. Per the germline V gene, CDR1 is SGHKS and CDR2 is YYEKEE (reference sequence). This CDR3 is CASSPGQDAWNEQFF. CDR3 DNA sequence: TGTGCCAGCAGCCCCGGACAGGACGCTTGGAATGAGCAGTTCTTC.

This clonotype has ten or more counts. The rearrangement links TRBV5-1 to TRBJ1-3, with D tentatively TRBD1 (6 bases). Looked up from germline, CDR1 is SGHRS and CDR2 is YFSETQ. The CDR3 contains 16 residues. V gave up 3 bases and J gave up 2 bases, with 15 bases separating them. Written as DNA, the CDR3 is TGCGCCAGCAGCTGGGGGGGCGAACCACCTGGAAACACCATATATTTT. This encodes CASSWGGEPPGNTIYF.

This clonotype was counted only a few times. This rearrangement joins TRBV20-1 to TRBJ2-3; 7 bases are a match to TRBD2. V shed 6 bases and J 4 bases; nucleotides not matched to a gene: 16. CDR3 length: 16 residues. Germline lookup yields CDR1 DFQATT and CDR2 SNEGSKA (reference sequence). DNA of the CDR3: TGCAGTGCCCACCCCCCCCTAGCGGAGACCCCAGATACGCAGTATTTT. Amino acids: CSAHPPLAETPDTQYF.

The V call is TRBV20-1, the J call TRBJ2-3; D uncertain. From germline, CDR1 is DFQATT and CDR2 SNEGSKA (reference sequence). Trimming took 6 bases from V and 0 from J, leaving 13 bases between them. CDR3 length equals 14 residues. The chain's CDR3 is CSAITLDSTDTQYF. For the CDR3, the DNA is TGCAGTGCCATCACCTTGGACAGCACAGATACGCAGTATTTT.

CDR3 amino acids: CSVTGGHSSYNEQFF. In nucleotides, the CDR3 is TGCAGTGTCACAGGGGGGCACAGCTCCTACAATGAGCAGTTCTTC. The chain has TRBV20-1 and TRBJ2-1; TRBD1 matches 8 bases. From germline, CDR1 is DFQATT and CDR2 SNEGSKA (reference sequence). J was trimmed by 0 bases and V by 7 bases; bases with no gene match: 8. This CDR3 has 15 residues.

This clonotype was counted a few times. The chain couples TRBV6-5 to TRBJ2-5, with a weak D call TRBD2 (6 bases). The germline gives CDR1 MNHEY, CDR2 SVGAGI. The length of the CDR3 is 14 residues. V lost 6 bases and J 2 bases, leaving 13 bases between the germline ends. CDR3 sequence reads: CASRDIAVQETQYF. In DNA form, the CDR3 reads TGTGCCAGCAGAGACATAGCGGTACAAGAGACCCAGTACTTC.

This clonotype was counted at least ten times. The V call is TRBV29-1, the J call TRBJ2-3; D may be TRBD2 (5 bases). Looked up from germline, CDR1 is SQVTM and CDR2 is ANQGSEA. The CDR3 is made up of 14 amino acids. V lost 4 bases and J lost 2, with 13 bases in between. The chain's CDR3 is CSVVPGSFTDTQYF. The CDR3 nucleotides read TGCAGCGTTGTGCCGGGATCTTTCACAGATACGCAGTATTTT.

The rearrangement links TRBV13 to TRBJ1-2; TRBD1 matches 8 bases. The germline gives CDR1 PRHDT, CDR2 FYEKMQ (reference sequence). The CDR3 is 16 residues long. The trim removed 5 bases at V and 6 bases at J, leaving 14 bases unmatched. CDR3 coding DNA: TGTGCCAGCAGCCGCGCCGGACAGGGCGGACTGAATGGCTACACCTTC. Translated: CASSRAGQGGLNGYTF.

The rearrangement joins TRBV29-1 to TRBJ1-4; D perhaps matches TRBD1 (6 bases). Per germline, CDR1 SQVTM and CDR2 ANQGSEA. V was clipped by 6 bases and J by 6 bases, with 17 bases between them. The CDR3 runs to 14 residues. CDR3 region: CSVGAGVVDEKLFF. The CDR3 DNA reads TGCAGCGTCGGGGCAGGGGTTGTGGATGAAAAACTGTTTTTT.

The chain joins TRBV29-1 to TRBJ2-1, with 16 bases that match TRBD2. The ends lost 3 bases at V and 2 bases at J; junction bases unmatched: 7. The CDR3 is made up of 18 amino acids. CDR1 and CDR2 (germline): SQVTM, ANQGSEA. The CDR3 is CSVEGLAGGQRTYNEQFF. As DNA, the CDR3 is TGCAGCGTTGAGGGACTAGCGGGGGGGCAAAGGACCTACAATGAGCAGTTCTTC.

V gene TRBV7-6 combines with J gene TRBJ2-7; D remains unclear. Germline V gene sequence: CDR1 SGHVS, CDR2 FNYEAQ. Trimming removed 0 bases from V and 0 bases from J, with 6 bases in between. The CDR3 is 14 amino acids. The CDR3 sequence is CASSLAGSSYEQYF. CDR3 bases: TGTGCCAGCAGCTTAGCGGGAAGCTCCTACGAGCAGTACTTC.

Many counts were recorded for this clonotype. J is TRBJ2-2 and V is TRBV6-5, with TRBD1 matching over 10 bases. Looked up from germline, CDR1 is MNHEY and CDR2 is SVGAGI. Germline trimming cut 2 bases from V and 4 bases from J; bases unmatched to any gene: 4. The CDR3 is 16 residues long. CDR3 protein: CASSYGDRGVTGELFF. The DNA of the CDR3 is TGTGCCAGCAGTTACGGGGACAGGGGCGTCACCGGGGAGCTGTTTTTT.

V usage is TRBV18 and J usage is TRBJ2-1, with 9 bases aligning to TRBD2. This CDR3 region has 15 residues. Trimming took 3 bases from V and 2 from J; bases not matched to a gene: 2. Germline values: CDR1 KGHSH, CDR2 LQKENI. The CDR3 DNA sequence: TGTGCCAGCTCACCGCAGCGGGAGGCCTACAATGAGCAGTTCTTC. Its protein is CASSPQREAYNEQFF. Complete variable domain (other parts from reference TRBV18 and TRBJ2-1): NAGVMQNPRHLVRRRGQEARLRCSPMKGHSHVYWYRQLPEEGLKFMVYLQKENIIDESGMPKERFSAEFPKEGPSILRIQQVVRGDSAAYFCASSPQREAYNEQFFGPGTRLTVL.

This chain links TRBV20-1 with TRBJ2-3, with 14 bases lining up with TRBD2. CDR3 length: 16 amino acids. The V segment lost 3 bases and the J segment 5 bases; nucleotides outside the gene matches: 7. The germline V gene encodes CDR1 DFQATT and CDR2 SNEGSKA (reference sequence). The DNA of the CDR3 is TGCAGTGCTAGCGGACTAGCGGGGGGCCAAATAGATACGCAGTATTTT. Amino acid sequence: CSASGLAGGQIDTQYF.

J is TRBJ2-7 and V is TRBV20-1; D perhaps matches TRBD1 (5 bases). Germline lookup yields CDR1 DFQATT and CDR2 SNEGSKA (reference sequence). Deletions cut 5 bases from V and 4 bases from J, with 21 bases between. The CDR3 is 15 amino acids. CDR3 in DNA: TGCAGTGCTCCGCCTGGGGCAGGGCCATATTACGAGCAGTACTTC. This translates into CSAPPGAGPYYEQYF.

This clonotype showed up many times. This chain links TRBV2 with TRBJ2-3; maybe TRBD2 (6 bases). The V gene's germline CDR1 is SNHLY and CDR2 FYNNEI. The CDR3 is made up of 14 amino acids. Trimming took 4 bases from V and 0 from J, leaving 8 bases between them. This chain's CDR3 is CASSVGGSTDTQYF. CDR3 nucleotides: TGTGCCAGCAGTGTGGGAGGAAGCACAGATACGCAGTATTTT.

This clonotype showed up just a few times. This chain joins TRBV28 and TRBJ2-1; 7 bases fit TRBD1. J was trimmed by 6 bases and V by 4 bases; bases with no gene match: 6. The germline V gene encodes CDR1 MDHEN and CDR2 SYDVKM. The CDR3 runs to 14 residues. CDR3 sequence: CASSSPTGSNEQFF. CDR3 nucleotides: TGTGCCAGCAGTTCTCCGACAGGGTCCAATGAGCAGTTCTTC.

Ten or more counts support this clonotype. The chain couples TRBV12-3 or TRBV12-4 to TRBJ1-1, with TRBD1 identical over 7 bases. J gave up 3 bases and V 6 bases, and 7 bases lay outside the gene matches. The CDR3 has 14 residues. As DNA, the CDR3 is TGTGCCAGCAGGGAACAGGGGCGGGACACTGAAGCTTTCTTT. Amino acids: CASREQGRDTEAFF.

The rearrangement uses TRBV12-3 or TRBV12-4 and TRBJ1-5, with D possibly matching TRBD1 (6 bases). The V and J ends lost 5 bases and 5 bases respectively, with 13 bases between them. The CDR3 is made up of 14 amino acids. CDR3 in amino acids: CASSLSDRDQPQHF. The CDR3 coding sequence is TGTGCCAGCAGTCTTTCGGACAGAGATCAGCCCCAGCATTTT.